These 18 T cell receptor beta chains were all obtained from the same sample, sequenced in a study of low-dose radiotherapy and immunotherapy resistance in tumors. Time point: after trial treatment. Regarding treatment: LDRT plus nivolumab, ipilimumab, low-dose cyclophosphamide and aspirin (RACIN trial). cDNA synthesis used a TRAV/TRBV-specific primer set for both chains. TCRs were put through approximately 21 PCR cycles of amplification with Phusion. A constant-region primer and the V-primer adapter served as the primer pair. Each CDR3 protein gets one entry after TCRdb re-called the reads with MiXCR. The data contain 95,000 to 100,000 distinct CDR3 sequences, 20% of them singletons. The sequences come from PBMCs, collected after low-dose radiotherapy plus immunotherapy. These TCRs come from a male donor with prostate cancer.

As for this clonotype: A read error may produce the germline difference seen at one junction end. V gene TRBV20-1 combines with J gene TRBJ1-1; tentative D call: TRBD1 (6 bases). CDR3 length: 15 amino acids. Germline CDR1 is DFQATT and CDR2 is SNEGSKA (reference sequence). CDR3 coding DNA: TGCAGTGCCAGAGGGGGAGGAGGGCCGAACACTGAAGCTTTCTTT. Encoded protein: CSARGGGGPNTEAFF.

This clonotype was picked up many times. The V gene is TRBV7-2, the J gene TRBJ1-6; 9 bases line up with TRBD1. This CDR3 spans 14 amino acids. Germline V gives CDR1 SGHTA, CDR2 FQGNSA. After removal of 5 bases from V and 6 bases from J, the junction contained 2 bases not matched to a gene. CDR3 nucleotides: TGTGCCAGCAGCCAGACAGGGGGTAATTCACCCCTCCACTTT. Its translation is CASSQTGGNSPLHF. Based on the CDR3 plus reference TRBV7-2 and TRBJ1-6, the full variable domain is GAGVSQSPSNKVTEKGKDVELRCDPISGHTALYWYRQSLGQGLEFLIYFQGNSAPDKSGLPSDRFSAERTGGSVSTLTIQRTQQEDSAVYLCASSQTGGNSPLHFGNGTRLTVT.

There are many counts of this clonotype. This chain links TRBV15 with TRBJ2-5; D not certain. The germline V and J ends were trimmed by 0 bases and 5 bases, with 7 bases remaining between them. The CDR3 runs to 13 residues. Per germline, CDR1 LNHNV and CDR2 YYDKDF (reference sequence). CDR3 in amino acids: CATSRDIGETQYF. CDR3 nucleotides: TGTGCCACCAGCAGAGATATAGGGGAGACCCAGTACTTC.

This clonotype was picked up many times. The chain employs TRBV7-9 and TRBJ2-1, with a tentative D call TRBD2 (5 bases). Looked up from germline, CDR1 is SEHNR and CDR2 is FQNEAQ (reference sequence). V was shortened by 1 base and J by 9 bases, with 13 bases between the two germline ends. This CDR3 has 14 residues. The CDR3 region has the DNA TGTGCCAGCAGCTTAGTAGACCCCGCGGGTGAGCAGTTCTTC. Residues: CASSLVDPAGEQFF.

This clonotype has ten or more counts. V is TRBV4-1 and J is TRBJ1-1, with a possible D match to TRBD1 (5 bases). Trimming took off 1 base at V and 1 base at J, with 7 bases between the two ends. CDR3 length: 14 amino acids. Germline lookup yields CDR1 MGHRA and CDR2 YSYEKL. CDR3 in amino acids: CASSQGGGNTEAFF. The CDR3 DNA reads TGCGCCAGCAGCCAAGGTGGGGGGAACACTGAAGCTTTCTTT.

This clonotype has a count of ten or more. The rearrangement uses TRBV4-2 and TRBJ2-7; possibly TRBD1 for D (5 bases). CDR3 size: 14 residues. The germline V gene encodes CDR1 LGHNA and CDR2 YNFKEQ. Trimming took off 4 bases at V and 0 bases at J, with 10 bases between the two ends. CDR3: CASSPDRGSYEQYF. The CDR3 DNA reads TGTGCCAGCAGCCCGGATAGGGGCTCCTACGAGCAGTACTTC.

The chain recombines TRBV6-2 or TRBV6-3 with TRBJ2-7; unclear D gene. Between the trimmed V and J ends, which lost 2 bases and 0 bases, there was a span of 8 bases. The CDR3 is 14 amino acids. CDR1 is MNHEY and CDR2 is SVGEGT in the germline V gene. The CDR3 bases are TGTGCCAGCAGTTACCCGGGTAGCTCCTACGAGCAGTACTTC. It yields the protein CASSYPGSSYEQYF.

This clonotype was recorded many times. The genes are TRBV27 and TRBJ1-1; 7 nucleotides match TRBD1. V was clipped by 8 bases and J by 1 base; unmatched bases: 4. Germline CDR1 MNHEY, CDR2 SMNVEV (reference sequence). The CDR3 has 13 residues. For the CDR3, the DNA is TGTGCCAGCCGCAGGGGGAGGAACACTGAAGCTTTCTTT. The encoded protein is CASRRGRNTEAFF.

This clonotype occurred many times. The CDR3 nucleotides read TGTGCCAGCAGCCAAGCCACAGTAGCAGATACGCAGTATTTT. It codes for CASSQATVADTQYF. The chain combines TRBV14 with TRBJ2-3; D ambiguous. Germline V gene data show CDR1 as SGHDN and CDR2 as FVKESK. The CDR3 spans 14 residues. The V end was cut by 1 base, the J end by 4 bases, with 9 bases between.

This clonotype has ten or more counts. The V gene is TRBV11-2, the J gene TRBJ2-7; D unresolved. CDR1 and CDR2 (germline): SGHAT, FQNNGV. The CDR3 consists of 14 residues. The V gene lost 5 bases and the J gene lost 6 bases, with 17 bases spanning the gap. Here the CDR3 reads CASSTLIGVSEQYF. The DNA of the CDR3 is TGTGCCAGCAGCACCCTGATTGGGGTTTCCGAGCAGTACTTC. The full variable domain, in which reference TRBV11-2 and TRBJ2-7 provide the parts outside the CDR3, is EAGVAQSPRYKIIEKRQSVAFWCNPISGHATLYWYQQILGQGPKLLIQFQNNGVVDDSQLPKDRFSAERLKGVDSTLKIQPAKLEDSAVYLCASSTLIGVSEQYFGPGTRLTVT.

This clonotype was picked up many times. As DNA, the CDR3 is TGTGCCAGCAGCCCAGAGTACGCCAACTCCGGGAGTTACGAGCAGTACTTC. Its translation is CASSPEYANSGSYEQYF. The V and J genes are TRBV7-9 and TRBJ2-7; a possible D gene is TRBD2 (6 bases). Trimming cost V 5 bases and J 4 bases, with 24 bases left between them. CDR3 length: 17 residues. The germline gives CDR1 SEHNR, CDR2 FQNEAQ (reference sequence).

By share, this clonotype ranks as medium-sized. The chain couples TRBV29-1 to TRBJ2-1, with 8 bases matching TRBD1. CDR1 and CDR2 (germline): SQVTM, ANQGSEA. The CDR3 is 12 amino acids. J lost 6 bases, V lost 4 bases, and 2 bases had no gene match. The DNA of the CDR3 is TGCAGCGTTGGACAGGGGTCCAATGAGCAGTTCTTC. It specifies CSVGQGSNEQFF.

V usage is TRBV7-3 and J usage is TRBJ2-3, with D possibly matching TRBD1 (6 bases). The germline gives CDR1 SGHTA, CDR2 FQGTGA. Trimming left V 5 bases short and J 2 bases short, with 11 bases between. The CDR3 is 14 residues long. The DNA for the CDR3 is TGTGCCAGCAGCCTGACAGGACACACAGATACGCAGTATTTT. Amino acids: CASSLTGHTDTQYF.

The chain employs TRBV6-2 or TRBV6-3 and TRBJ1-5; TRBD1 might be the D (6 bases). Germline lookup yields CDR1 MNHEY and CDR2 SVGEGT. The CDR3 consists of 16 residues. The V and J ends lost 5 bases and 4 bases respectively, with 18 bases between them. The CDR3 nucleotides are TGTGCCAGCAGTGAATATCAGGGGATAGCAAATCAGCCCCAGCATTTT. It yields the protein CASSEYQGIANQPQHF.

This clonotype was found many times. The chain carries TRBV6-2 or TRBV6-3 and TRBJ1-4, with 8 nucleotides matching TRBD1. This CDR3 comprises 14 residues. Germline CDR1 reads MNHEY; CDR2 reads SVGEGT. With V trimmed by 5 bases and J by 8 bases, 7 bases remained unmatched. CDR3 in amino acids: CASSPNQGAEKLFF. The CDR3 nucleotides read TGTGCCAGCAGTCCAAACCAGGGGGCCGAAAAACTGTTTTTT.

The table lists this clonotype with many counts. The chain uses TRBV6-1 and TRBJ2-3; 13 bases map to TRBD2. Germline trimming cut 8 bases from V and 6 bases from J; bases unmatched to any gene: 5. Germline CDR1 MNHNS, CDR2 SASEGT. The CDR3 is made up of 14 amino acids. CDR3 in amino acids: CASSGTSGTDTQYF. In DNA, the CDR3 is TGTGCCAGCTCCGGGACTAGCGGGACCGATACGCAGTATTTT.

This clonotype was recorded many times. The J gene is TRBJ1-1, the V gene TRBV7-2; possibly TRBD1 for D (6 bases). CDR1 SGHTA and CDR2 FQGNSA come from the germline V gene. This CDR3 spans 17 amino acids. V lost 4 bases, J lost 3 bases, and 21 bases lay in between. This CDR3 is CASSSQLIGGADTEAFF. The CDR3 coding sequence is TGTGCCAGCAGCTCCCAGTTAATTGGGGGCGCGGACACTGAAGCTTTCTTT. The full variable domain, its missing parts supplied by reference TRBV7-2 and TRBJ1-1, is GAGVSQSPSNKVTEKGKDVELRCDPISGHTALYWYRQSLGQGLEFLIYFQGNSAPDKSGLPSDRFSAERTGGSVSTLTIQRTQQEDSAVYLCASSSQLIGGADTEAFFGQGTRLTVV.

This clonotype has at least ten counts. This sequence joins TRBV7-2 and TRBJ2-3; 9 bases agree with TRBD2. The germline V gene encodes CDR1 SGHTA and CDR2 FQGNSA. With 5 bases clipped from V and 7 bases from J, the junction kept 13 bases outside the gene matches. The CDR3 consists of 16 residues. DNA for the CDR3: TGTGCCAGCAGCCCCTACCGCGGGGGGGCGGGAAATACGCAGTATTTT. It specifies CASSPYRGGAGNTQYF.